This T cell receptor (beta chain) was identified in a study of blood T cell repertoires in COVID-19. Across the study: Samples came from the United States, Italy and Spain, spanning acute and convalescent COVID-19. T cells, B-cell-depleted T cells, or PBMCs supplied cDNA or gDNA.

In the original processing: Reference gene primers were amplified, and this amplification served to estimate nucleated cell counts. TCRdb's table, derived via immunoSEQ multiplex PCR, lists solely in-frame clones and lacks some. Clone size and the V and J calls come from that table; the DNA yielded D and trimming. The table lists under 250,000 clones, about 85% of them singletons, with more than 1.5% in the top ten. V was clipped by 6 bases and J by 7 bases, with 15 bases between them. The CDR3 has 13 amino acids. Germline V CDR1 and CDR2: MNHEY, SVGAGI. J is TRBJ1-2 and V is TRBV6-5, with D possibly being TRBD1 (6 bases). The sample was peripheral blood. The receptor was derived from a young man who had recovered from COVID-19. The CDR3 sequence is CASRPAGAPGYTF. In nucleotides, the CDR3 is TGTGCCAGCAGGCCCGCAGGGGCGCCTGGCTACACCTTC.